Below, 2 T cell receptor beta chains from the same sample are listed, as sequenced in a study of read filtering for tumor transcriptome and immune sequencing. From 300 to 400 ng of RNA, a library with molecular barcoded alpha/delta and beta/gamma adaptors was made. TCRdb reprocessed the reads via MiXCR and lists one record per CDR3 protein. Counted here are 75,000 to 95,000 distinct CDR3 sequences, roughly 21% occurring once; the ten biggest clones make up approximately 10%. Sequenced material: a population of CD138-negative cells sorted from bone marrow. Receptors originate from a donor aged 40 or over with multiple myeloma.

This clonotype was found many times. For the CDR3, the DNA is TGCGCCAGCAGCTTGGGGACAGGGATTGGCAATGAGCAGTTCTTC. This encodes CASSLGTGIGNEQFF. The V and J genes are TRBV5-1 and TRBJ2-1; the match to TRBD1 covers 8 bases. Trimming took 0 bases from V and 6 from J; bases not matched to a gene: 5. The CDR3 contains 15 residues. Germline assignment: CDR1 SGHRS and CDR2 YFSETQ.

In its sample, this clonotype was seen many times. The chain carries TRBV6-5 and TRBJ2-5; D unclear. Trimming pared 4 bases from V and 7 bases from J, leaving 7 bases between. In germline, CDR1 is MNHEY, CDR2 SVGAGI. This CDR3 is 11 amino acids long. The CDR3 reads CASSSFGTQYF. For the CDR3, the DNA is TGTGCCAGCAGTTCTTTTGGGACCCAGTACTTC.